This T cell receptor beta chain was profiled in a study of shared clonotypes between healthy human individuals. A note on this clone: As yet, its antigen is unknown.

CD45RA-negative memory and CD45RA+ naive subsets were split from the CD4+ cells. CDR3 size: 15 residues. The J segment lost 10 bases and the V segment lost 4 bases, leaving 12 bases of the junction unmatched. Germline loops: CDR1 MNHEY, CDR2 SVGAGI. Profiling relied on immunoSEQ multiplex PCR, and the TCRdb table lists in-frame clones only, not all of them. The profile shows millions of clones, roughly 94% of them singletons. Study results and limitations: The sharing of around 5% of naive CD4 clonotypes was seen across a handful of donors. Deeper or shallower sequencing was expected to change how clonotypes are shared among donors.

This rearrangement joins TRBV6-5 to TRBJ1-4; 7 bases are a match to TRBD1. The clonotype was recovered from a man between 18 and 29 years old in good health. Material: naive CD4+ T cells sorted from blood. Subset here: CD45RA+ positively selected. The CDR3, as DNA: TGTGCCAGCAGTTCTTCAGGGGGAAGGTCTGGAAAACTGTTTTTT. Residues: CASSSSGGRSGKLFF.